This TCR beta chain was captured by sequencing in a study of OX40 agonist ivuxolimab in advanced cancers. About the study: Ivuxolimab is a fully human IgG2 antibody that activates OX40 (CD134). Patients with hepatocellular carcinoma, melanoma, renal cell or head and neck cancer made up the dose-escalation patients. The study, taken as a whole, reports: Also showing low normalized T-cell clonal expansion were some of the nonresponders. Expanded clones were, on average, more numerous in CD8+ T cells than in CD4+.

Comment on this clone: The target antigen is unknown.

Sequencing used immunoSEQ multiplex PCR; TCRdb keeps in-frame clones, though not all of them. This sample has approximately 64,000 clones, with around 83% found just once. In germline, CDR1 is SGHTA, CDR2 FQGNSA. This CDR3 comprises 14 residues. V lost 2 bases and J lost 3, with 7 bases in between. The genes are TRBV7-2 and TRBJ2-2; no clear D. Sample: CD4+ or CD8+ T cells sorted from blood, taken in a trial of the OX40 agonist ivuxolimab. This receptor was identified in an adult with an advanced solid tumor such as melanoma, head and neck, liver or kidney cancer. As DNA, the CDR3 is TGTGCCAGCAGCTTAAAAAGGGACACCGGGGAGCTGTTTTTT. This encodes CASSLKRDTGELFF.